Listed here are 28 T cell receptor beta chains from one sample, sequenced in a study of yellow fever vaccine responses in identical twins. TCRdb re-derived calls from the RT-PCR reads in MiXCR, one entry per CDR3 protein. The sample contains roughly 4,800 distinct CDR3 sequences, over 65% of which appear only once. Material: T cells from blood (PBMCs), unsorted or a sorted subset (not recorded which), obtained before or after yellow fever vaccination (not recorded which). The receptors shown here come from a woman aged 18-30 years who received the yellow fever vaccine.

V gene TRBV7-6 combines with J gene TRBJ2-1; TRBD2 matches 8 bases. Germline CDR1 reads SGHVS; CDR2 reads FNYEAQ. The CDR3 loop spans 14 amino acids. The trim removed 6 bases at V and 2 bases at J, leaving 3 bases unmatched. Written as DNA, the CDR3 is TGTGCCAGCAGACCGACTAGCGCCTACAATGAGCAGTTCTTC. This gives the protein CASRPTSAYNEQFF.

The chain joins TRBV25-1 to TRBJ2-7; unclear D gene. This CDR3 region has 12 residues. In germline, CDR1 is MGHDK, CDR2 SYGVNS. Trimming stripped 8 bases from V and 6 bases from J, with 14 bases between. CDR3 DNA sequence: TGTGCCAGCGGCGAGCACGTCGCCGAGCAGTACTTC. Protein: CASGEHVAEQYF.

The V and J genes are TRBV12-3 or TRBV12-4 and TRBJ2-7; 8 bases are shared with TRBD2. Losses at the gene ends were 4 bases for V and 3 bases for J; bases not matched to a gene: 11. The CDR3 has 16 residues. CDR3 DNA sequence: TGTGCCAGCAGTTCCATCCGTGGGCTAGCGGGCTACGAGCAGTACTTC. It is translated as CASSSIRGLAGYEQYF.

The V call is TRBV28, the J call TRBJ2-1; D may be TRBD2 (5 bases). Germline V gene sequence: CDR1 MDHEN, CDR2 SYDVKM. Deletions cut 2 bases from V and 3 bases from J, with 8 bases between. This CDR3 region has 14 residues. The CDR3 loop is CASSLVGSYNEQFF. CDR3 in DNA: TGTGCCAGCAGTTTAGTAGGGAGCTACAATGAGCAGTTCTTC.

The V gene is TRBV19, the J gene TRBJ2-7; D is undetermined. The CDR3 has 13 residues. The V gene's germline CDR1 is LNHDA and CDR2 SQIVND (reference sequence). The V and J ends lost 1 base and 1 base respectively, with 5 bases between them. As DNA, the CDR3 is TGTGCCAGTAGTATAGTCCCTTCCTACGAGCAGTACTTC. Its protein is CASSIVPSYEQYF.

The V call is TRBV4-1, the J call TRBJ2-7, with no clear D. Per the germline V gene, CDR1 is MGHRA and CDR2 is YSYEKL. Trimming took off 0 bases at V and 7 bases at J, with 7 bases between the two ends. The CDR3 loop spans 12 amino acids. In nucleotides, the CDR3 is TGCGCCAGCAGCCAAGACTATAAGGAGCAGTACTTC. This sequence encodes CASSQDYKEQYF.

This clonotype came up a few times. The junction does not match germline at one end; this may be a read error. V gene TRBV13 combines with J gene TRBJ2-2; 9 bases match TRBD1. The CDR3 loop spans 15 amino acids. The germline CDR1 and CDR2 sequences are PRHDT and FYEKMQ (reference sequence). The CDR3 loop reads CASKSGTGNSGELFF. For the CDR3, the DNA is TGTGCCAGCAAATCCGGGACAGGGAACTCCGGGGAGCTGTTTTTT.

This clonotype was observed a few times. The V gene is TRBV6-1, the J gene TRBJ2-1; 11 bases are a match to TRBD1. From germline, CDR1 is MNHNS and CDR2 SASEGT. V shed 6 bases, J shed 6 bases, and the junction held 7 bases outside the gene matches. The CDR3 is made up of 15 amino acids. The CDR3 spells CASRREGTGGNEQFF. The CDR3 DNA reads TGTGCCAGCAGACGAGAGGGGACAGGGGGCAATGAGCAGTTCTTC.

In DNA form, the CDR3 reads TGTGCCAGCAGTGATATGAGCTCCTACGAGCAGTACTTC. Its translation is CASSDMSSYEQYF. The V call is TRBV2, the J call TRBJ2-7; no clear D gene. The V gene lost 3 bases and the J gene lost 0 bases, with 6 bases spanning the gap. This CDR3 has 13 amino acids. CDR1 SNHLY and CDR2 FYNNEI come from the germline V gene.

This clonotype was detected only a few times. The V gene is TRBV4-2, the J gene TRBJ1-2; D gene ambiguous. Deletions cut 0 bases from V and 6 bases from J, with 14 bases between. The germline V gene encodes CDR1 LGHNA and CDR2 YNFKEQ. This CDR3 contains 15 residues. The CDR3 region is CASSQELGSVNGYTF. DNA of the CDR3: TGTGCCAGCAGCCAAGAATTAGGCAGTGTCAATGGCTACACCTTC.

The CDR3 protein is CASSFRDRYEQYF. The CDR3 bases are TGCGCCAGCAGCTTTAGGGACAGATACGAGCAGTACTTC. V gene TRBV5-1 combines with J gene TRBJ2-7, with 7 bases matching TRBD1. V was clipped by 2 bases and J by 4 bases; unmatched bases: 3. The CDR3 extends over 13 amino acids. Per germline, CDR1 SGHRS and CDR2 YFSETQ.

This rearrangement joins TRBV10-3 to TRBJ1-1, with no clear D. Germline V lookup: CDR1 ENHRY, CDR2 SYGVKD. Trimming took off 0 bases at V and 4 bases at J, with 3 bases between the two ends. The CDR3 runs to 12 residues. The CDR3 nucleotides read TGTGCCATCAGTGAGTCGACCACTGAAGCTTTCTTT. It is translated as CAISESTTEAFF.

This clonotype was detected once. The chain couples TRBV18 to TRBJ2-1; TRBD1 aligns across 7 bases. V gave up 3 bases and J gave up 6 bases; unmatched junction bases: 8. The CDR3 loop spans 15 amino acids. The germline gives CDR1 KGHSH, CDR2 LQKENI. The CDR3 DNA reads TGTGCCAGCTCACCGCCCGGGACAGTTCTCAATGAGCAGTTCTTC. It codes for CASSPPGTVLNEQFF.

The gene calls are TRBV18 and TRBJ1-1; D is uncertain. Germline CDR1 is KGHSH and CDR2 is LQKENI. The CDR3 runs 15 residues. Between the trimmed V and J ends, which lost 6 bases and 1 base, there was a span of 15 bases. In DNA, the CDR3 is TGTGCCAGCTCCCCCCTTTTTACAAAGAACACTGAAGCTTTCTTT. It is translated as CASSPLFTKNTEAFF.

This clonotype showed up just a few times. The chain carries TRBV7-6 and TRBJ2-7, with 7 bases lining up with TRBD1. The length of the CDR3 is 13 residues. V lost 5 bases to trimming and J lost 0 bases; unmatched junction nucleotides: 1. Germline V gene sequence: CDR1 SGHVS, CDR2 FNYEAQ. The CDR3 DNA follows: TGTGCCAGCAGCGACAGGGACTCCTACGAGCAGTACTTC. Amino acid sequence: CASSDRDSYEQYF. The full variable domain, in which reference TRBV7-6 and TRBJ2-7 provide the parts outside the CDR3, is GAGVSQSPRYKVTKRGQDVALRCDPISGHVSLYWYRQALGQGPEFLTYFNYEAQQDKSGLPNDRFSAERPEGSISTLTIQRTEQRDSAMYRCASSDRDSYEQYFGPGTRLTVT.

This sequence joins TRBV29-1 and TRBJ2-1, with 12 positions matching TRBD2. CDR1 and CDR2 from the germline V gene are SQVTM and ANQGSEA. Trimming removed 7 bases from V and 6 bases from J; junction bases left unmatched: 1. CDR3 length: 12 amino acids. Written as DNA, the CDR3 is TGCAGCGCACTAGCGGGGGGCAATGAGCAGTTCTTC. It encodes CSALAGGNEQFF.

The chain joins TRBV29-1 to TRBJ2-3; D unclear. The length of the CDR3 is 14 residues. V was cut by 4 bases and J by 5 bases, with 16 bases left in between. Germline CDR1 reads SQVTM; CDR2 reads ANQGSEA. CDR3 in amino acids: CSVGRSSTEDTQYF. CDR3 nucleotides: TGCAGCGTTGGGAGAAGCTCTACCGAAGATACGCAGTATTTT.

There are a few counts of this clonotype. V is TRBV11-2 and J is TRBJ2-7; D uncertain. V was trimmed by 1 base and J by 6 bases, leaving 4 bases between them. The length of the CDR3 is 11 residues. From germline, CDR1 is SGHAT and CDR2 FQNNGV. The CDR3 nucleotides are TGTGCCAGCAGCTTAGCGTCCGAGCAGTACTTC. Translating it yields CASSLASEQYF.

This clonotype was found once. This rearrangement joins TRBV20-1 to TRBJ2-5; D gene ambiguous. Germline V gene lookup returns CDR1 DFQATT and CDR2 SNEGSKA (reference sequence). V was clipped by 6 bases and J by 9 bases, with 11 bases between them. The CDR3 spans 10 residues. The CDR3 sequence: CSASLSPQYF. In nucleotides, the CDR3 is TGCAGTGCCTCCCTCTCGCCCCAGTACTTC.

J is TRBJ2-7 and V is TRBV29-1; TRBD2 matches 11 bases. Per germline, CDR1 SQVTM and CDR2 ANQGSEA. This CDR3 has 14 residues. J was trimmed by 1 base and V by 6 bases; bases with no gene match: 5. The CDR3 nucleotides read TGCAGCGTCCTTCCTAGCGGGAGGTCCTACGAGCAGTACTTC. Its protein is CSVLPSGRSYEQYF.

The gene calls are TRBV2 and TRBJ1-2, with TRBD1 as a possible D gene (5 bases). This CDR3 is 12 amino acids long. Germline loops: CDR1 SNHLY, CDR2 FYNNEI. V was cut by 3 bases and J by 7 bases, with 9 bases left in between. As DNA, the CDR3 is TGTGCCAGCAGTGAGGGGGATTTTGGCTACACCTTC. It codes for CASSEGDFGYTF.

V is TRBV15 and J is TRBJ2-7; D uncertain. Germline V gene sequence: CDR1 LNHNV, CDR2 YYDKDF (reference sequence). V dropped 1 base and J dropped 2 bases, with 9 bases sitting between them. The CDR3 length is 14 residues. DNA for the CDR3: TGTGCCACCAGCAGAGGCATTGGGGCCTACGAGCAGTACTTC. Translating it yields CATSRGIGAYEQYF.

The J gene is TRBJ1-2, the V gene TRBV13; 8 nucleotides align to TRBD1. The germline CDR1 and CDR2 sequences are PRHDT and FYEKMQ (reference sequence). The ends lost 6 bases at V and 2 bases at J; junction bases unmatched: 14. This CDR3 region has 17 residues. The CDR3 coding sequence is TGTGCCAGCAGATTACTCCCGGGACAGGCCGAAAACTATGGCTACACCTTC. Translated, it gives CASRLLPGQAENYGYTF.

The CDR3 sequence is CASSSSGTGMNTEAFF. The CDR3 nucleotides are TGTGCCAGCAGCTCCTCCGGGACAGGGATGAACACTGAAGCTTTCTTT. The chain joins TRBV11-1 to TRBJ1-1; TRBD1 agrees at 9 bases. Per germline, CDR1 SGHAT and CDR2 FQDESV (reference sequence). The CDR3 is 16 residues long. V gave up 4 bases and J gave up 0 bases; unmatched junction bases: 6.

The chain uses TRBV4-1 and TRBJ2-7, with 9 bases identical to TRBD2. This CDR3 comprises 14 residues. Trimming removed 4 bases from V and 3 bases from J; junction bases left unmatched: 4. CDR1 is MGHRA and CDR2 is YSYEKL in the germline V gene. As DNA, the CDR3 is TGCGCCAGCAGCCGGCAAGCGGGAGGCTACGAGCAGTACTTC. Its translation is CASSRQAGGYEQYF.

As for this clonotype: One end of the junction fails to match germline, which may point to a read error. The gene calls are TRBV7-7 and TRBJ2-7; 10 bases map to TRBD1. CDR1 is SSHAT, CDR2 FNYEAQ, per germline (reference sequence). The CDR3 runs to 13 residues. CDR3 loop: CASSLDRGYEQYF. CDR3 sequence (DNA): TGTGCTAGCAGCTTGGACAGGGGGTACGAGCAGTACTTC. Full variable domain (missing parts from reference TRBV7-7 and TRBJ2-7): GAGVSQSPRYKVTKRGQDVTLRCDPISSHATLYWYQQALGQGPEFLTYFNYEAQPDKSGLPSDRFSAERPEGSISTLTIQRTEQRDSAMYRCASSLDRGYEQYFGPGTRLTVT.

The chain carries TRBV7-6 and TRBJ2-3; D might be TRBD2 (5 bases). Per the germline V gene, CDR1 is SGHVS and CDR2 is FNYEAQ. V lost 1 base and J 4 bases, leaving 18 bases between the germline ends. The CDR3 length is 17 residues. In DNA, the CDR3 is TGTGCCAGCAGCTTAGGGACTCCCACCCGGTCGGCAGATACGCAGTATTTT. It is translated as CASSLGTPTRSADTQYF.

The genes are TRBV6-2 or TRBV6-3 and TRBJ2-1, with D tentatively TRBD2 (5 bases). The germline CDR1 and CDR2 sequences are MNHEY and SVGEGT. Trimming shortened V by 4 bases and J by 2 bases, and 18 bases separated the two germline ends. This CDR3 comprises 17 residues. CDR3 loop: CASSSPTTTTTYNEQFF. Written as DNA, the CDR3 is TGTGCCAGCAGTTCCCCGACGACTACCACTACCTACAATGAGCAGTTCTTC.